The text below deals with one T cell receptor beta chain. V was cut by 2 bases and J by 4 bases, with 12 bases left in between. The CDR3 is 14 amino acids. Germline loops: CDR1 SGHRS, CDR2 YFSETQ. Clones were sequenced by immunoSEQ multiplex PCR, and TCRdb holds only the in-frame ones, with some missing. The table shows some 280,000 clones, with over 80% occurring only once. The data are from a study of blood T cell repertoires in COVID-19. The chain has TRBV5-1 and TRBJ1-1; no clear D. Material: peripheral blood. This receptor was identified in a woman between 45 and 60 years old with active or convalescent COVID-19. The CDR3 nucleotides are TGCGCCAGCAGCTTTAGACGGGGTGCCACTGAAGCTTTCTTT. Its protein product is CASSFRRGATEAFF.